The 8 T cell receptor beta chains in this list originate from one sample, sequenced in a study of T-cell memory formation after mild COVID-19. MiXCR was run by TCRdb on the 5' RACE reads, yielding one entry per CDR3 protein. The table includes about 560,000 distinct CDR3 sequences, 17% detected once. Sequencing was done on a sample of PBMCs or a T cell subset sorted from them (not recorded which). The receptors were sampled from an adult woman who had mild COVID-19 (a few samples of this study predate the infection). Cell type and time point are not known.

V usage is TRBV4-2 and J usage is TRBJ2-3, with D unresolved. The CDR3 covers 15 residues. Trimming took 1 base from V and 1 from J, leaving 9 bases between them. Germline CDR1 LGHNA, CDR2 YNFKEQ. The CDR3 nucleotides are TGTGCCAGCAGCCAAGTGTATAGGGGCACAGATACGCAGTATTTT. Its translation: CASSQVYRGTDTQYF.

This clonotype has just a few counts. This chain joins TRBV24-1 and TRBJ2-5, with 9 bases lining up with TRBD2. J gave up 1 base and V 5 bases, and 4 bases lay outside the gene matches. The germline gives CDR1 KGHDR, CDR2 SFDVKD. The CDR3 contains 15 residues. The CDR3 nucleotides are TGTGCCACCAGTGGAGCGGGGGGCATCCAAGAGACCCAGTACTTC. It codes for CATSGAGGIQETQYF.

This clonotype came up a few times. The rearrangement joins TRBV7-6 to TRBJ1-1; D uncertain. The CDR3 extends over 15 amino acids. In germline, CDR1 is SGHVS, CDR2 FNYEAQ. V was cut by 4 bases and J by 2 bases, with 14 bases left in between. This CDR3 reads CASSSNFKGNTEAFF. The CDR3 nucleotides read TGTGCCAGCAGCTCGAATTTCAAAGGTAACACTGAAGCTTTCTTT.

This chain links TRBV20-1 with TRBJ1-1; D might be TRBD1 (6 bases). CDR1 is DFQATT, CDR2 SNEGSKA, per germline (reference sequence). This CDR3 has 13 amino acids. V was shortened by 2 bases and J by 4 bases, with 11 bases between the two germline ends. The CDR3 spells CSARPRGITEAFF. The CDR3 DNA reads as TGCAGTGCTAGACCCAGGGGAATCACTGAAGCTTTCTTT.

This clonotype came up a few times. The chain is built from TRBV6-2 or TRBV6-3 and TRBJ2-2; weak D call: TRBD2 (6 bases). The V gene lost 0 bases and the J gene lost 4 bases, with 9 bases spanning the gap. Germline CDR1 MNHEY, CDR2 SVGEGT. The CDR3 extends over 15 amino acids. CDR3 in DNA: TGTGCCAGCAGTTACTCTAGCGGACCCACCGGGGAGCTGTTTTTT. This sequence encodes CASSYSSGPTGELFF.

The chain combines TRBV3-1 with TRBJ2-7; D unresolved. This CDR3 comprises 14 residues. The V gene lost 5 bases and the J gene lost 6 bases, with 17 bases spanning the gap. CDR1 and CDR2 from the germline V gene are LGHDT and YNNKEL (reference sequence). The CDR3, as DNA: TGTGCCAGCAGCTTTGTTGGGGAAACGCGCGAGCAGTACTTC. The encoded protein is CASSFVGETREQYF.

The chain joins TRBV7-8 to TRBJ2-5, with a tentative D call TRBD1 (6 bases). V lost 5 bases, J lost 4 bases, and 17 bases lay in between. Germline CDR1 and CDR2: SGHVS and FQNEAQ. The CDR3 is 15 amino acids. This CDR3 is CASSRLQGLAETQYF. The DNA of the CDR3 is TGTGCCAGCAGCCGGCTACAGGGTTTGGCAGAGACCCAGTACTTC.

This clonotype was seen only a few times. The CDR3 reads CSINRDGAYNEQFF. In DNA form, the CDR3 reads TGCAGCATCAACCGGGACGGCGCCTACAATGAGCAGTTCTTC. This sequence joins TRBV29-1 and TRBJ2-1; the D call may be TRBD1 or TRBD2 (5 bases each). CDR1 and CDR2 (germline): SQVTM, ANQGSEA. The CDR3 loop spans 14 amino acids. V gave up 8 bases and J gave up 2 bases, with 16 bases separating them.